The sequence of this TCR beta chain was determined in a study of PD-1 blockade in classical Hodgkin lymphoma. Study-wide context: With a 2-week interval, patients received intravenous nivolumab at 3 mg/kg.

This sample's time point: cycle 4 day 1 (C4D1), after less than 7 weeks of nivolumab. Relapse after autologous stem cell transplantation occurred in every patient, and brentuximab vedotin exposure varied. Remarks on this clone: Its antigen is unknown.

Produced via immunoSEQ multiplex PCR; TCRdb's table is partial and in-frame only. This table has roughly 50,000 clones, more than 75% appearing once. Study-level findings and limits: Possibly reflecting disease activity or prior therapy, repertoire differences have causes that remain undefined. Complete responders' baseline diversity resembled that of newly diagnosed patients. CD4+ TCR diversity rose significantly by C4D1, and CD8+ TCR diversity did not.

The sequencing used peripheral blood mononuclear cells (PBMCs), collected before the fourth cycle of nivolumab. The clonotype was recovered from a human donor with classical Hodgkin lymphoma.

The CDR3 DNA is TGCGCCAGCAGCGCCCCTAGGGGGCTGGGGGAGACCCAGTACTTC. Protein sequence: CASSAPRGLGETQYF. The chain carries TRBV5-1 and TRBJ2-5, with 7 nucleotides matching TRBD1. The CDR3 length is 15 residues. CDR1 SGHRS and CDR2 YFSETQ come from the germline V gene. The V and J ends lost 4 bases and 5 bases, in that order; junction bases with no gene match: 11. Combining the CDR3 with reference TRBV5-1 and TRBJ2-5 gives the whole variable domain KAGVTQTPRYLIKTRGQQVTLSCSPISGHRSVSWYQQTPGQGLQFLFEYFSETQRNKGNFPGRFSGRQFSNSRSEMNVSTLELGDSALYLCASSAPRGLGETQYFGPGTRLLVL.